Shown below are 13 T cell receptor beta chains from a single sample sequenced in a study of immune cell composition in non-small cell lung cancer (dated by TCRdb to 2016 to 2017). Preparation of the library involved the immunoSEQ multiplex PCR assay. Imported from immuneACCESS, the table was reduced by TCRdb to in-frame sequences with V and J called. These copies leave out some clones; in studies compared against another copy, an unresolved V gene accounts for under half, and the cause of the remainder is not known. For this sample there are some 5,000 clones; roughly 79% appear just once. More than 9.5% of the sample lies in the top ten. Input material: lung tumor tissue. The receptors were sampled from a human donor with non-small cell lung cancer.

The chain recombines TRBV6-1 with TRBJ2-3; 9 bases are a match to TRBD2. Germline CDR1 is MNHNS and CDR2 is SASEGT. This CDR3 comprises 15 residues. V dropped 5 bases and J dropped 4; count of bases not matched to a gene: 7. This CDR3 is CASSLAGDRSDTQYF. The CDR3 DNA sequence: TGTGCCAGCAGTTTAGCGGGAGATAGATCAGATACGCAGTATTTT.

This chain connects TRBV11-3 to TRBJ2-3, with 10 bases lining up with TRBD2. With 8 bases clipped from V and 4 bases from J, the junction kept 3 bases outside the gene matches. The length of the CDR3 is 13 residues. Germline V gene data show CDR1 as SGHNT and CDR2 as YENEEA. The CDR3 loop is CASEREGPDTQYF. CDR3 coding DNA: TGTGCCAGCGAGCGGGAGGGCCCAGATACGCAGTATTTT.

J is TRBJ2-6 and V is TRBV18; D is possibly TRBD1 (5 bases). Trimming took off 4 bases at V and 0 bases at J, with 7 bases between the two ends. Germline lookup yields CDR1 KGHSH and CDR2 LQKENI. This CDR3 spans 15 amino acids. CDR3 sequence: CASSRQFSGANVLTF. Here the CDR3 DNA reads TGTGCCAGCTCACGACAGTTCTCTGGGGCCAACGTCCTGACTTTC. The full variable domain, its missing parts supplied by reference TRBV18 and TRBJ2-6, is NAGVMQNPRHLVRRRGQEARLRCSPMKGHSHVYWYRQLPEEGLKFMVYLQKENIIDESGMPKERFSAEFPKEGPSILRIQQVVRGDSAAYFCASSRQFSGANVLTFGAGSRLTVL.

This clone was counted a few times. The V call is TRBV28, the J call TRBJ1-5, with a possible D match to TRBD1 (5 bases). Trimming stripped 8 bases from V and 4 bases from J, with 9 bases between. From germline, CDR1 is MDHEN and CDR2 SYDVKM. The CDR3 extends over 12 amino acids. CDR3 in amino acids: CASESGNQPQHF. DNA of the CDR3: TGTGCCAGCGAATCAGGGAATCAGCCCCAGCATTTT.

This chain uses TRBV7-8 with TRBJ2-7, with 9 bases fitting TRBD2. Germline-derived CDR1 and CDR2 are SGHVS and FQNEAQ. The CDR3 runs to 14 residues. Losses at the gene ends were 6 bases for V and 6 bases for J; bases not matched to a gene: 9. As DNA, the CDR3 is TGTGCCAGCAGTCCGAAAGCGGGGGGATCCGAGCAGTACTTC. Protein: CASSPKAGGSEQYF.

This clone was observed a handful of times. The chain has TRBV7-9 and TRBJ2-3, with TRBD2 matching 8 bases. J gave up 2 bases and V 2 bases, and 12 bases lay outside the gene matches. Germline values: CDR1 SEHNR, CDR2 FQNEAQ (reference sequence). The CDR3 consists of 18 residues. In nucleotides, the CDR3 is TGTGCCAGCAGCTTACGACCCCCGGGACTAGAAATCACAGATACGCAGTATTTT. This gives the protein CASSLRPPGLEITDTQYF.

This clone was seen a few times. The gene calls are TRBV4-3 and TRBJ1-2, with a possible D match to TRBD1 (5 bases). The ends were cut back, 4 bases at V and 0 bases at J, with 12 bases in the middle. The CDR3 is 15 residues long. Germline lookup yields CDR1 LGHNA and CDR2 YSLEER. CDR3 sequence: CASSPEQEANYGYTF. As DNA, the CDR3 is TGCGCCAGCAGCCCCGAACAGGAAGCTAACTATGGCTACACCTTC.

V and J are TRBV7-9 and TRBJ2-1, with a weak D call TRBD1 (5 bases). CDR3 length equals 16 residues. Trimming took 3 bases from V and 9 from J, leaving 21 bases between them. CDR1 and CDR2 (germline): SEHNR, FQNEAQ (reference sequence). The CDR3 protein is CASSLRAALGVGEQFF. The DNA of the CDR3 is TGTGCCAGCAGCTTGAGAGCAGCCCTAGGGGTGGGTGAGCAGTTCTTC.

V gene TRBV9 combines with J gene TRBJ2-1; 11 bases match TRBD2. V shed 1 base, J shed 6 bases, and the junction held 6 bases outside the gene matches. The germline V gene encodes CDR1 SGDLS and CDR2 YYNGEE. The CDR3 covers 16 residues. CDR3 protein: CASSVKLAGAFNEQFF. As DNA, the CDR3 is TGTGCCAGCAGCGTAAAACTAGCGGGGGCCTTCAATGAGCAGTTCTTC.

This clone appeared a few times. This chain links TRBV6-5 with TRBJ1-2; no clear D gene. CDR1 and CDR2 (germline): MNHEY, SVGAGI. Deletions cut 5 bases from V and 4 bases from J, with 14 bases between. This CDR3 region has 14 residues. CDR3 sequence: CASSGPTGGYGYTF. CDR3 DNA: TGTGCCAGCAGTGGACCGACGGGAGGCTATGGCTACACCTTC.

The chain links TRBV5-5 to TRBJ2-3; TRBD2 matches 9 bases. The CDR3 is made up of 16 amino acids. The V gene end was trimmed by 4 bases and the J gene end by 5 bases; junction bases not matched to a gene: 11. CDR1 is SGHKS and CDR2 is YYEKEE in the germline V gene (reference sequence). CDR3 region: CASSPIAGAREDTQYF. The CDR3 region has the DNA TGTGCCAGCAGCCCAATAGCGGGGGCCCGCGAAGATACGCAGTATTTT.

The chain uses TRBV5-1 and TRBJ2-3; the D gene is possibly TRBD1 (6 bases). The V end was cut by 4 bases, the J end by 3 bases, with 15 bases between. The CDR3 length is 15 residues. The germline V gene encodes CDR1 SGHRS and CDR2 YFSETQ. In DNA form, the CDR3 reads TGCGCCAGCAGCCGAAATACAGGGTGGACAGATACGCAGTATTTT. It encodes CASSRNTGWTDTQYF.

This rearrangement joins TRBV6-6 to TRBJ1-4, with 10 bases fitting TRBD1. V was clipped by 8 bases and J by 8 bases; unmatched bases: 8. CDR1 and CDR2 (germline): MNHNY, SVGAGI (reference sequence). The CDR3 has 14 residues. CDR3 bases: TGTGCCAGCCGTTTCGGACAGGGGGACGAAAAACTGTTTTTT. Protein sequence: CASRFGQGDEKLFF.